What follows are 18 T cell receptor beta chains derived from one specimen sequenced in a study of T cells expressing NK-cell markers. TCRdb reprocessed the 5' RACE reads, with one entry per CDR3 protein and no DNA. The table for this sample gives 500,000 to 700,000 distinct CDR3 sequences. The sample consisted of blood T cells: a sorted CD56 or NKG2C T cell subset, CD4+ or CD8+ T cells, or bulk PBMC T cells (not recorded which). The receptor source for this set is a man between 18 and 35 years old in good health.

This chain uses TRBV7-9 with TRBJ1-1. Germline V gene lookup returns CDR1 SEHNR and CDR2 FQNEAQ (reference sequence). This CDR3 comprises 11 residues. The CDR3 protein is CASSPKTEAFF.

This chain uses TRBV20-1 with TRBJ2-7; TCRdb selects TRBD1, and the lack of DNA leaves this call unchecked. The germline V gene has CDR1 DFQATT and CDR2 SNEGSKA (reference sequence). The CDR3 runs 15 residues. The CDR3 sequence: CSATPWTGARDEQYF.

This chain connects TRBV5-5 to TRBJ1-5; TCRdb's assignment of TRBD1 cannot be checked, as there is no DNA. Germline V CDR1 and CDR2: SGHKS, YYEKEE (reference sequence). The CDR3 has 13 residues. CDR3 protein: CASRLTGDQPQHF.

The chain combines TRBV7-9 with TRBJ2-1; TCRdb indicates TRBD2, and absent DNA this call remains unverified. This CDR3 spans 15 amino acids. Germline assignment: CDR1 SEHNR and CDR2 FQNEAQ (reference sequence). CDR3 sequence reads: CASSLAAGLDNEQFF.

The V gene is TRBV27, the J gene TRBJ2-6. The CDR3 is made up of 17 amino acids. CDR1 and CDR2 from the germline V gene are MNHEY and SMNVEV (reference sequence). CDR3 sequence reads: CASSRLLTAAGANVLTF.

V gene TRBV7-9 combines with J gene TRBJ2-4; TCRdb names TRBD1, which stays unverified in the absence of DNA. The germline gives CDR1 SEHNR, CDR2 FQNEAQ (reference sequence). The CDR3 is 15 amino acids. CDR3 in amino acids: CASSHLRGITDIQYF.

This chain's CDR3 is CASSKPPGLDTDTQYF. V usage is TRBV5-4 and J usage is TRBJ2-3; TCRdb calls TRBD1, which cannot be checked without DNA. Germline lookup yields CDR1 SGHNT and CDR2 YYREEE (reference sequence). There are 16 residues in the CDR3. The full variable domain, rest sourced from reference TRBV5-4 and TRBJ2-3, is ETGVTQSPTHLIKTRGQQVTLRCSSQSGHNTVSWYQQALGQGPQFIFQYYREEENGRGNFPPRFSGLQFPNYSSELNVNALELDDSALYLCASSKPPGLDTDTQYFGPGTRLTVL.

The J gene is TRBJ2-1, the V gene TRBV20-1; as DNA is missing, the TRBD1 call by TCRdb cannot be tested. The germline gives CDR1 DFQATT, CDR2 SNEGSKA (reference sequence). The CDR3 is 15 amino acids. The CDR3 here is CSAITGGSSYNEQFF.

The rearrangement uses TRBV19 and TRBJ2-3; TCRdb names TRBD2, which stays unverified in the absence of DNA. The CDR3 sequence is 14 residues long. Germline lookup yields CDR1 LNHDA and CDR2 SQIVND (reference sequence). The CDR3: CASRGLTSTDTQYF.

The rearrangement uses TRBV7-2 and TRBJ2-7; TCRdb outputs TRBD1, but without DNA this stays unchecked. This CDR3 is 14 amino acids long. CDR1 is SGHTA, CDR2 FQGNSA, per germline. The CDR3: CASSLGQGFDEQYF.

The CDR3 here is CAISGLRGDTSPYNEQFF. J is TRBJ2-1 and V is TRBV10-3; TCRdb returns TRBD1, unconfirmable since there is no DNA. Germline V CDR1 and CDR2: ENHRY, SYGVKD. The CDR3 length is 18 residues.

The V and J genes are TRBV12-3 or TRBV12-4 and TRBJ2-6; TCRdb reports TRBD1, a call that lacks DNA to check it against. The CDR3 has 15 amino acids. CDR3 protein: CALQDGLAGANVLTF.

This sequence joins TRBV2 and TRBJ2-3; as DNA is missing, the TRBD2 call by TCRdb cannot be tested. Germline V lookup: CDR1 SNHLY, CDR2 FYNNEI. The CDR3 runs to 14 residues. CDR3 sequence reads: CASREREVTDTQYF.

J is TRBJ2-1 and V is TRBV5-1; TCRdb proposes TRBD1, but this gene call is untestable without DNA. Per the germline V gene, CDR1 is SGHRS and CDR2 is YFSETQ. CDR3 length equals 17 residues. The CDR3: CASSAPPGQKIYNEQFF. Full variable domain (remainder filled in from reference TRBV5-1 and TRBJ2-1): KAGVTQTPRYLIKTRGQQVTLSCSPISGHRSVSWYQQTPGQGLQFLFEYFSETQRNKGNFPGRFSGRQFSNSRSEMNVSTLELGDSALYLCASSAPPGQKIYNEQFFGPGTRLTVL.

The chain employs TRBV7-9 and TRBJ2-5; there is no DNA to check the TCRdb D call of TRBD1. Germline CDR1 and CDR2: SEHNR and FQNEAQ (reference sequence). The CDR3 length is 16 residues. The CDR3 here is CASSSQQTGFEETQYF.

The rearrangement uses TRBV10-3 and TRBJ2-1; with no DNA, the TCRdb D assignment of TRBD2 cannot be verified. Germline V gene data show CDR1 as ENHRY and CDR2 as SYGVKD. The CDR3 contains 18 residues. CDR3 amino acids: CAISESFGLAGGSNEQFF.

V gene TRBV12-3 or TRBV12-4 combines with J gene TRBJ2-1; TCRdb's assignment of TRBD1 cannot be checked, as there is no DNA. The CDR3 runs to 16 residues. CDR3 in amino acids: CASSFDRDRGINEQFF.

V usage is TRBV2 and J usage is TRBJ2-2; TCRdb indicates TRBD2, and absent DNA this call remains unverified. CDR1 and CDR2 from the germline V gene are SNHLY and FYNNEI. This CDR3 is built from 16 residues. The CDR3 is CASSAEDPRNTGELFF.